The present entry profiles one T cell receptor beta chain with its context. Antigen unknown. Nominal health characterized the donors when sampled, though unrecorded immune exposures were likely. These data belong to a study of cytomegalovirus exposure and HLA in healthy donors. Whole-study context: In an earlier analysis, some 110 million unique TCR beta sequences were found from some 180 million T cells. General observations from the study: An observed cluster of highly shared sequence variants was recorded as a likely sequencing artifact. Accounts indicate the classifier identified cytomegalovirus status with strong specificity and sensitivity.

The CDR3 covers 15 residues. Germline V gene sequence: CDR1 SGHTA, CDR2 FQGNSA. With V trimmed by 3 bases and J by 3 bases, 4 bases remained unmatched. The PCR made use of 60 Vbeta and 13 Jbeta primers. Assay used: immunoSEQ multiplex PCR; TCRdb lists only in-frame clones, some missing. The table shows 95,000 to 100,000 clones, with under 80% occurring only once. This TCR came from a man aged 35 to 55 in good health and CMV-seronegative. Sequenced material: PBMCs. The chain has TRBV7-2 and TRBJ2-2; TRBD1 aligns across 7 bases. This CDR3 is CASSFTGADTGELFF. The CDR3 DNA sequence: TGTGCCAGCAGCTTTACAGGGGCCGACACCGGGGAGCTGTTTTTT.